This TCR beta chain was retrieved from a study of cytomegalovirus exposure and HLA in healthy donors. Study information: Researchers found that about 84% of a few hundred genotyped donors fell within the Caucasian-associated ancestry cluster. Findings of the study overall: Apparent HLA restriction characterized most CMV-associated TCR beta chains in a later analysis. TCR beta V segments were, for the most part, productive about 87% or about 30% of the time in an earlier analysis. Researchers catalogued around 150 TCR beta chains as cytomegalovirus-associated.

About this clone: Its antigen is currently unknown.

A multiplex PCR was run with 60 Vbeta primers and 13 Jbeta primers. TCRdb keeps only in-frame clones here, not all; method: immunoSEQ multiplex PCR. This sample contains tens of thousands of clones. The source is a woman in her thirties or forties in good health and CMV-seronegative. The specimen was PBMCs.

The CDR3 sequence is CAGAGTETFQETQYF. As DNA, the CDR3 is TGTGCCGGGGCCGGGACAGAGACATTCCAAGAGACCCAGTACTTC. The rearrangement uses TRBV30 and TRBJ2-5, with 7 bases that match TRBD1. The CDR3 is made up of 15 amino acids. Trimming cost V 8 bases and J 1 base; bases outside gene matches: 13. CDR1 and CDR2 (germline): GTSNPN, SVGIG (reference sequence).